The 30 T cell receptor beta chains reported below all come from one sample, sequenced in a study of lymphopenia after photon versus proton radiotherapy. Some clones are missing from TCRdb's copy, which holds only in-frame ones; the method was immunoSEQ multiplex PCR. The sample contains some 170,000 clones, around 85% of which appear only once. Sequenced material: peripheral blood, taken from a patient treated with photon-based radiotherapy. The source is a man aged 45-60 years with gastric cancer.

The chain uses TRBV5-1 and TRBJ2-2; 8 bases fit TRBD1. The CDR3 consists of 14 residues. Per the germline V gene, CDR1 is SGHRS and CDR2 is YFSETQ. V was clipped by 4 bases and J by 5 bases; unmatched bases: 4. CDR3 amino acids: CASSPTGETGELFF. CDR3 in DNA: TGCGCCAGCAGCCCGACAGGGGAGACCGGGGAGCTGTTTTTT. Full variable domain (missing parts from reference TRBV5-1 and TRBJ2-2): KAGVTQTPRYLIKTRGQQVTLSCSPISGHRSVSWYQQTPGQGLQFLFEYFSETQRNKGNFPGRFSGRQFSNSRSEMNVSTLELGDSALYLCASSPTGETGELFFGEGSRLTVL.

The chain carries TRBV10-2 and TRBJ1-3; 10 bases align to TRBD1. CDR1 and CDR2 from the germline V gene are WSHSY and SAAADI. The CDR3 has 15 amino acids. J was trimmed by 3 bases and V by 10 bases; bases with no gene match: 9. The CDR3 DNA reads TGCGCCACCCGAGACAGGGGGCTTGGTGGAAACACCATATATTTT. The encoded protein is CATRDRGLGGNTIYF.

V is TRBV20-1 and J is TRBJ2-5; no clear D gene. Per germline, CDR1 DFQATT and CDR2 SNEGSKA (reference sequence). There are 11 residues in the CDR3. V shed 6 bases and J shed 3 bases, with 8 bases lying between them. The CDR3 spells CSAALKETQYF. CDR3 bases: TGCAGTGCCGCCTTGAAAGAGACCCAGTACTTC.

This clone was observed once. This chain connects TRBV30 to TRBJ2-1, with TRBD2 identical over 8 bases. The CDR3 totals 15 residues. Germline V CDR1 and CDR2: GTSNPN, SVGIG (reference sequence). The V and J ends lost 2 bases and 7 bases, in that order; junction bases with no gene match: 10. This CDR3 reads CAWSRGIAGRNEQFF. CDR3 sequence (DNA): TGTGCCTGGAGTAGGGGAATAGCGGGACGGAATGAGCAGTTCTTC. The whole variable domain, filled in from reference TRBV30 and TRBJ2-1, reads SQTIHQWPATLVQPVGSPLSLECTVEGTSNPNLYWYRQAAGRGLQLLFYSVGIGQISSEVPQNLSASRPQDRQFILSSKKLLLSDSGFYLCAWSRGIAGRNEQFFGPGTRLTVL.

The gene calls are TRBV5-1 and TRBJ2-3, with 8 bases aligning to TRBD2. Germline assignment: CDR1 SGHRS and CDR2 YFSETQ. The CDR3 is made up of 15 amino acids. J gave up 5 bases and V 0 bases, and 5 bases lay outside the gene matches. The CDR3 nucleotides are TGCGCCAGCAGCTTGGTCTTGCGGGAGGAAGATACGCAGTATTTT. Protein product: CASSLVLREEDTQYF.

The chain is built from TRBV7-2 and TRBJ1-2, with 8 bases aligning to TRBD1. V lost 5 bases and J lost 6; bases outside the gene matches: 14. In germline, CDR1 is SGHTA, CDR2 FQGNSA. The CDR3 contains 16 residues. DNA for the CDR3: TGTGCCAGCAGCGCCGCCTCGATTCCAGGGGGCGATGGCTACACCTTC. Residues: CASSAASIPGGDGYTF.

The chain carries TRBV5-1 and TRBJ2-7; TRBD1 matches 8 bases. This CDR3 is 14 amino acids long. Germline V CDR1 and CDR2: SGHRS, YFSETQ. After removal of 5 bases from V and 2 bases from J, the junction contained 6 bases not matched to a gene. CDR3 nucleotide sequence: TGCGCCAGCAGACTCCGGGACAGGCCCTACGAGCAGTACTTC. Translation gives CASRLRDRPYEQYF.

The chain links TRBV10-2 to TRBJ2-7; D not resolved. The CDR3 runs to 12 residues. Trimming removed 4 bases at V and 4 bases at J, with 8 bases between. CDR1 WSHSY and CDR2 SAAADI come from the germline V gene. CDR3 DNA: TGCGCCAGCAGTGTTTTTGCTTACGAGCAGTACTTC. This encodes CASSVFAYEQYF.

The CDR3 region is CASSILGGGNQPQHF. The CDR3 DNA reads as TGTGCCAGTAGTATACTGGGGGGCGGCAATCAGCCCCAGCATTTT. The gene calls are TRBV19 and TRBJ1-5, with a tentative D call TRBD1 (6 bases). Trimming shortened V by 2 bases and J by 2 bases, and 10 bases separated the two germline ends. Germline V gene data show CDR1 as LNHDA and CDR2 as SQIVND (reference sequence). This CDR3 comprises 15 residues. Complete variable domain (other parts from reference TRBV19 and TRBJ1-5): DGGITQSPKYLFRKEGQNVTLSCEQNLNHDAMYWYRQDPGQGLRLIYYSQIVNDFQKGDIAEGYSVSREKKESFPLTVTSAQKNPTAFYLCASSILGGGNQPQHFGDGTRLSIL.

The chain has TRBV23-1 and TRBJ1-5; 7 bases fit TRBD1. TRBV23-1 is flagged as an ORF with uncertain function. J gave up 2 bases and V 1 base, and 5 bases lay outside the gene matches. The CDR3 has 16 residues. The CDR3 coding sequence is TGCGCCAGCAGTCAATGGAGGGGGCCTGGCAATCAGCCCCAGCATTTT. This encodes CASSQWRGPGNQPQHF.

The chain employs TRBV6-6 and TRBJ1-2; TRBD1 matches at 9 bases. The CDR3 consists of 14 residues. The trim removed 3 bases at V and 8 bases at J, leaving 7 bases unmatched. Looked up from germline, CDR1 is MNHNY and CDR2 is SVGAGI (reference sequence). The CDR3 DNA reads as TGTGCCAGCAGTTATTACCGGGACAGGGACGGCTACACCTTC. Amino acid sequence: CASSYYRDRDGYTF.

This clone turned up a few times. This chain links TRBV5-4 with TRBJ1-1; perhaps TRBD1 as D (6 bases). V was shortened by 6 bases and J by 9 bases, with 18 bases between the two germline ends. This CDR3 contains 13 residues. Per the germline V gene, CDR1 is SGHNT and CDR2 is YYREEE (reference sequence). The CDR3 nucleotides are TGTGCCAGCACCCGGGGGCAGGATATTAAAGCTTTCTTT. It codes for CASTRGQDIKAFF.

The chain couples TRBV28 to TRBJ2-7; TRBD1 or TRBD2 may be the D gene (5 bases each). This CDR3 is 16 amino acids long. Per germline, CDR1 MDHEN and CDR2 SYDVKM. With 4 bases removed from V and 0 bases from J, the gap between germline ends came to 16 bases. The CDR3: CASSSPGPRSSYEQYF. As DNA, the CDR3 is TGTGCCAGCAGTTCTCCGGGACCCCGAAGCTCCTACGAGCAGTACTTC.

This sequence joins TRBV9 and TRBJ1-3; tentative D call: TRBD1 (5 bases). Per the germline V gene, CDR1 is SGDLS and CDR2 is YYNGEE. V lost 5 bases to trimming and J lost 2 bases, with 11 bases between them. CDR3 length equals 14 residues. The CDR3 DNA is TGTGCCAGCAGTCCCGGGGGGGCTGGAAACACCATATATTTT. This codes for CASSPGGAGNTIYF.

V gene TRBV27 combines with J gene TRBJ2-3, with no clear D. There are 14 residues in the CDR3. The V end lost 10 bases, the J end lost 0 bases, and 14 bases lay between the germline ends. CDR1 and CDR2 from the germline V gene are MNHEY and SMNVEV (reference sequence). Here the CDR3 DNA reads TGTGCCACCAACCGAGACGGGAGCACAGATACGCAGTATTTT. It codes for CATNRDGSTDTQYF.

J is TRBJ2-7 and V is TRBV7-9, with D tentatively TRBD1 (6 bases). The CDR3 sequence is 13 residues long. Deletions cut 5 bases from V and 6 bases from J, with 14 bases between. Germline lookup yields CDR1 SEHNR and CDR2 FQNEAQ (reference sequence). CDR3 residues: CASSRQETAEQYF. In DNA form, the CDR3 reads TGTGCCAGCAGCCGACAGGAGACCGCCGAGCAGTACTTC.

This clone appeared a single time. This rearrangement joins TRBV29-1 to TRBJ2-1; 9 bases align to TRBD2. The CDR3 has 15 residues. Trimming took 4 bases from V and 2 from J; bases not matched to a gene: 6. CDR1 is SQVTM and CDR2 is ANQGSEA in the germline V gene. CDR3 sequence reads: CSVGRAGGPYNEQFF. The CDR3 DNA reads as TGCAGCGTTGGAAGAGCGGGAGGCCCCTACAATGAGCAGTTCTTC.

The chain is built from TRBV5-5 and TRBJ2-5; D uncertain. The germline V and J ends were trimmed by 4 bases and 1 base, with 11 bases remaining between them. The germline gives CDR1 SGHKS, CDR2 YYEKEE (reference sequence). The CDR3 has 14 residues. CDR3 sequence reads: CASSGQWGQETQYF. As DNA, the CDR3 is TGTGCCAGCAGCGGGCAGTGGGGCCAAGAGACCCAGTACTTC. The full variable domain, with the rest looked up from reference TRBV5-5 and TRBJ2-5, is DAGVTQSPTHLIKTRGQQVTLRCSPISGHKSVSWYQQVLGQGPQFIFQYYEKEERGRGNFPDRFSARQFPNYSSELNVNALLLGDSALYLCASSGQWGQETQYFGPGTRLLVL.

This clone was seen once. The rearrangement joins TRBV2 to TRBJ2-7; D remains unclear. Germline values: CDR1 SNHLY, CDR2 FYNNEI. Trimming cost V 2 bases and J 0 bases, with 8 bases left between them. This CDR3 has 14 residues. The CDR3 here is CASSEYRPSYEQYF. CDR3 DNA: TGTGCCAGCAGTGAATATCGTCCCTCCTACGAGCAGTACTTC. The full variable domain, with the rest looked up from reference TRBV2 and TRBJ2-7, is EPEVTQTPSHQVTQMGQEVILRCVPISNHLYFYWYRQILGQKVEFLVSFYNNEISEKSEIFDDQFSVERPDGSNFTLKIRSTKLEDSAMYFCASSEYRPSYEQYFGPGTRLTVT.

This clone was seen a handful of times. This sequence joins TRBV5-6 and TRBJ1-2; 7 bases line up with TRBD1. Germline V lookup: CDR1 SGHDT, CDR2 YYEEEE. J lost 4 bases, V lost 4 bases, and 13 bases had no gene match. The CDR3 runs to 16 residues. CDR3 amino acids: CASSTRDSHRSYGYTF. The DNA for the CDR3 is TGTGCCAGCAGCACCAGGGACAGCCATCGATCCTATGGCTACACCTTC.

CDR3 in amino acids: CASSQPGLGTDTQYF. CDR3 DNA: TGTGCCAGCAGCCAACCGGGACTAGGCACAGATACGCAGTATTTT. V is TRBV4-2 and J is TRBJ2-3; 8 bases are shared with TRBD2. V lost 2 bases, J lost 1 base, and 2 bases stayed unmatched. The CDR3 length is 15 residues. The germline V gene has CDR1 LGHNA and CDR2 YNFKEQ.

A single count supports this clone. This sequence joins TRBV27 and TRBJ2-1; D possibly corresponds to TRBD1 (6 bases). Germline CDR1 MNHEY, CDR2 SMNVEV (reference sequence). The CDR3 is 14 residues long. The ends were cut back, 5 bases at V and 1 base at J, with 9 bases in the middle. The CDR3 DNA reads TGTGCCAGCAGTCCCGGACAGTCCTACAATGAGCAGTTCTTC. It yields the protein CASSPGQSYNEQFF.

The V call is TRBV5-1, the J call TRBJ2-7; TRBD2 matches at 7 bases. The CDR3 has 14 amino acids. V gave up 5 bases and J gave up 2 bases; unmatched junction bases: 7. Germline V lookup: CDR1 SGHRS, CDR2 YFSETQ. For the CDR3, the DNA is TGCGCCAGCAGTCCTAGCGGTCAGGCCTACGAGCAGTACTTC. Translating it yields CASSPSGQAYEQYF.

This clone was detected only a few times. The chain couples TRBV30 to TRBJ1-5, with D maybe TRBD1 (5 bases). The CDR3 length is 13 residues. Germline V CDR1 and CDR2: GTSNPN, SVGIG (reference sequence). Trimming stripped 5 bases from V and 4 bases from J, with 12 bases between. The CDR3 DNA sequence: TGTGCCTGGGAACAGGCGGGAAATCAGCCCCAGCATTTT. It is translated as CAWEQAGNQPQHF.

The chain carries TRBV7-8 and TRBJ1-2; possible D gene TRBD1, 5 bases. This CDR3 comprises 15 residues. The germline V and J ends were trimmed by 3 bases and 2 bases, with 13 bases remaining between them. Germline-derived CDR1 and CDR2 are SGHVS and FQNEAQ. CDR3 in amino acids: CASSFGGTENYGYTF. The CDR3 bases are TGTGCCAGCAGCTTCGGGGGGACGGAAAACTATGGCTACACCTTC.

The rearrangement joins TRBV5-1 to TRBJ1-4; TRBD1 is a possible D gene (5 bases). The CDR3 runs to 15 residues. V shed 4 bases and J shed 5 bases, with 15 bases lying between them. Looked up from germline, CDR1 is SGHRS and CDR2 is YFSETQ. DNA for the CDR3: TGCGCCAGCAGCCCGGGGCCAGTGGAGAATGAAAAACTGTTTTTT. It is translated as CASSPGPVENEKLFF.

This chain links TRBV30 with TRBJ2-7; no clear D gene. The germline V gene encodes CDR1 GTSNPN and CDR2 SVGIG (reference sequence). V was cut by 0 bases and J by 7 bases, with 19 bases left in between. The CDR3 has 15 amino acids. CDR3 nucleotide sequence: TGTGCCTGGAGTGTAAAATCCTGGCCGGCAGAGGAGCAGTACTTC. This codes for CAWSVKSWPAEEQYF.

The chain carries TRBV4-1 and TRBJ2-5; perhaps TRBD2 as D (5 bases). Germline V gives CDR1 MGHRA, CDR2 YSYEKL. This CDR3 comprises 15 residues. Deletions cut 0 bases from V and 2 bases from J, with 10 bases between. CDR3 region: CASSQERTPQETQYF. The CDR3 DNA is TGCGCCAGCAGCCAAGAGCGGACTCCTCAAGAGACCCAGTACTTC.

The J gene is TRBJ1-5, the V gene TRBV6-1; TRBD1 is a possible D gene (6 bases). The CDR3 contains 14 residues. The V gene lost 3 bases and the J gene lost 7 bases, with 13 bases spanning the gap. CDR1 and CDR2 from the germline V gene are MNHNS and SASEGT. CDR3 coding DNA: TGTGCCAGCAGTGATCTCAGGGGTTGGCAGCCCCAGCATTTT. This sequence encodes CASSDLRGWQPQHF.

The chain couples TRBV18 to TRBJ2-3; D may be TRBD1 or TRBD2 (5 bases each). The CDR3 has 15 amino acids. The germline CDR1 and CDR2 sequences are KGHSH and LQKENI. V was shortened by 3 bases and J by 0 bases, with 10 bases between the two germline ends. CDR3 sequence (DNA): TGTGCCAGCTCACCCTACGGGGCTAGCACAGATACGCAGTATTTT. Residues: CASSPYGASTDTQYF.